This entry lists 18 T cell receptor beta chains sequenced from one sample in a study of CD8 T cells in ankylosing spondylitis. TCRdb ran MiXCR on the 5' RACE reads and lists one entry per CDR3 protein. The data hold 150,000 or so distinct CDR3 sequences, with approximately 10% observed a single time. Sequencing input: blood, either unsorted or a sorted T cell fraction (not recorded which). The receptors shown here come from a male donor with ankylosing spondylitis or in good health (not recorded which).

This clonotype was counted at least ten times. This chain joins TRBV28 and TRBJ2-7; D might be TRBD2 (5 bases). This CDR3 has 14 residues. V gave up 6 bases and J gave up 11 bases, with 23 bases separating them. Germline lookup yields CDR1 MDHEN and CDR2 SYDVKM. CDR3 loop: CASSQLITGFGEYF. CDR3 DNA: TGTGCCAGCAGCCAACTTATAACGGGGTTTGGGGAGTACTTC.

This clonotype has a count of ten or more. The chain is built from TRBV24-1 and TRBJ2-1; 10 bases map to TRBD2. Germline trimming cut 3 bases from V and 4 bases from J; bases unmatched to any gene: 8. This CDR3 has 17 residues. Per the germline V gene, CDR1 is KGHDR and CDR2 is SFDVKD. The DNA of the CDR3 is TGTGCCACCAGTGATCCAGCGGGGGGGCCGTATTACAATGAGCAGTTCTTC. This encodes CATSDPAGGPYYNEQFF.

This clonotype has at least ten counts. V is TRBV6-1 and J is TRBJ2-3; D is possibly TRBD2 (5 bases). The CDR3 contains 15 residues. The germline gives CDR1 MNHNS, CDR2 SASEGT. The V gene lost 11 bases and the J gene lost 2 bases, with 20 bases spanning the gap. CDR3 in amino acids: CASEPRGIFTDTQYF. The CDR3 bases are TGTGCCTCTGAACCCAGAGGGATTTTCACAGATACGCAGTATTTT.

The V gene is TRBV30, the J gene TRBJ2-1; TRBD2 agrees at 11 bases. This CDR3 contains 18 residues. Per the germline V gene, CDR1 is GTSNPN and CDR2 is SVGIG (reference sequence). The V segment lost 3 bases and the J segment 1 base; nucleotides outside the gene matches: 11. This CDR3 is CAWRKPGLAAKSYNEQFF. For the CDR3, the DNA is TGTGCCTGGAGGAAGCCGGGACTAGCGGCAAAATCCTACAATGAGCAGTTCTTC.

This clonotype was picked up many times. The chain employs TRBV6-7 and TRBJ2-7, with a weak D call TRBD2 (7 bases). TRBV6-7 is known as an ORF, though its function is uncertain. The CDR3 has 16 amino acids. Deletions cut 5 bases from V and 3 bases from J, with 20 bases between. CDR3 region: CASSAPPCGGHYEQYF. In DNA, the CDR3 is TGTGCCAGCAGTGCCCCCCCTTGCGGGGGCCACTACGAGCAGTACTTC.

This CDR3 is CSAREDSTSTDTQYF. The CDR3 DNA reads TGCAGTGCTAGGGAGGACAGTACTAGCACAGATACGCAGTATTTT. The chain carries TRBV20-1 and TRBJ2-3; D might be TRBD1 (6 bases). Between the trimmed V and J ends, which lost 3 bases and 0 bases, there was a span of 13 bases. Germline assignment: CDR1 DFQATT and CDR2 SNEGSKA (reference sequence). The CDR3 runs to 15 residues.

This clonotype has at least ten counts. V gene TRBV6-1 combines with J gene TRBJ2-3; TRBD2 matches 13 bases. CDR1 MNHNS and CDR2 SASEGT come from the germline V gene. This CDR3 contains 18 residues. J gave up 0 bases and V 5 bases, and 8 bases lay outside the gene matches. CDR3 coding DNA: TGTGCCAGCAGTCGAGGGACTAGCGGGACCTATAGCACAGATACGCAGTATTTT. This codes for CASSRGTSGTYSTDTQYF.

The chain combines TRBV11-2 with TRBJ2-7; D assignment may be TRBD1 or TRBD2 (5 bases each). Germline CDR1 SGHAT, CDR2 FQNNGV. V lost 4 bases, J lost 5 bases, and 24 bases lay in between. The CDR3 sequence is 17 residues long. The CDR3 here is CASSYTLGDAHRNEQYF. The CDR3, as DNA: TGTGCCAGCAGCTACACCCTGGGGGACGCCCATAGGAACGAGCAGTACTTC.

At least ten counts were recorded for this clonotype. The chain employs TRBV3-1 and TRBJ2-2; D is unresolved. Germline CDR1 LGHDT, CDR2 YNNKEL (reference sequence). The CDR3 covers 14 residues. Trimming took off 1 base at V and 0 bases at J, with 3 bases between the two ends. The CDR3 here is CASSQAANTGELFF. The CDR3 region has the DNA TGTGCCAGCAGCCAAGCGGCGAACACCGGGGAGCTGTTTTTT.

The V gene is TRBV6-2 or TRBV6-3, the J gene TRBJ2-7; the D gene could be TRBD1 or TRBD2 (5 bases each). CDR3 size: 13 residues. Trimming shortened V by 9 bases and J by 6 bases, and 18 bases separated the two germline ends. CDR1 and CDR2 (germline): MNHEY, SVGEGT. The CDR3 region is CASSPAGTTEQYF. In nucleotides, the CDR3 is TGTGCCAGTTCTCCAGCAGGGACCACCGAGCAGTACTTC.

The chain recombines TRBV3-1 with TRBJ2-7; D gene uncertain. The CDR3 sequence is 16 residues long. V gave up 4 bases and J gave up 3 bases, with 19 bases separating them. Germline CDR1 is LGHDT and CDR2 is YNNKEL (reference sequence). CDR3: CASSLTEGSRRYEQYF. The CDR3 bases are TGTGCCAGCAGCCTGACCGAAGGTAGCCGACGCTACGAGCAGTACTTC.

This clonotype was detected ten times or more. V usage is TRBV20-1 and J usage is TRBJ2-1, with unresolved D. CDR1 and CDR2 from the germline V gene are DFQATT and SNEGSKA (reference sequence). Trimming took 3 bases from V and 4 from J, leaving 13 bases between them. This CDR3 has 14 amino acids. The CDR3 region is CSARVPARYNEQFF. CDR3 DNA sequence: TGCAGTGCTAGGGTCCCGGCGAGGTACAATGAGCAGTTCTTC.

Regarding this clonotype: This may come from a read error, since a much larger clone is one base off. The V and J genes are TRBV6-2 or TRBV6-3 and TRBJ2-5; D gene unclear. The V and J ends lost 5 bases and 5 bases respectively, with 9 bases between them. Germline-derived CDR1 and CDR2 are MNHEY and SVGEGT. The CDR3 covers 12 residues. CDR3 in DNA: TGTGCCAGCAGTCAAGGCCATGAGACCCAGTACTTC. It translates to CASSQGHETQYF.

The sample holds a few counts of this clonotype. This sequence joins TRBV7-9 and TRBJ2-7, with 11 bases matching TRBD1. The CDR3 is 15 amino acids. V lost 5 bases, J lost 3 bases, and 6 bases stayed unmatched. CDR1 and CDR2 from the germline V gene are SEHNR and FQNEAQ (reference sequence). The CDR3: CASSPRDRGFYEQYF. CDR3 DNA: TGTGCCAGCAGCCCACGGGACAGGGGGTTCTACGAGCAGTACTTC.

A note on this clonotype: A much larger clone differs by one base, so this may be a read error. This sequence joins TRBV6-1 and TRBJ2-1; D uncertain. The germline V gene has CDR1 MNHNS and CDR2 SASEGT. The CDR3 length is 16 residues. The CDR3 is CASSESSAAYYDEQFF. The CDR3 bases are TGTGCCAGCAGTGAGAGTAGTGCAGCCTACTACGATGAGCAGTTCTTC.

The chain has TRBV5-6 and TRBJ1-1; D may be TRBD1 (6 bases). The CDR3 sequence is 16 residues long. Per germline, CDR1 SGHDT and CDR2 YYEEEE. The ends were cut back, 2 bases at V and 5 bases at J, with 19 bases in the middle. The CDR3 DNA reads as TGTGCCAGCAGCTTACCGGGGGCATTGGCGGGGACTGAAGCTTTCTTT. It is translated as CASSLPGALAGTEAFF.

This clonotype was seen at least ten times. The chain combines TRBV5-1 with TRBJ2-7, with D possibly being TRBD1 (5 bases). V lost 6 bases and J 4 bases, leaving 20 bases between the germline ends. The CDR3 is 15 amino acids. Germline V gene data show CDR1 as SGHRS and CDR2 as YFSETQ. As DNA, the CDR3 is TGCGCCAGCACCCCTCTGGGGCCCGGAACGTACGAGCAGTACTTC. Translated: CASTPLGPGTYEQYF.

This clonotype appeared a few times. This sequence joins TRBV5-1 and TRBJ2-5; possible D gene TRBD1, 5 bases. The CDR3 consists of 14 residues. V lost 0 bases and J 4 bases, leaving 10 bases between the germline ends. Germline CDR1 SGHRS, CDR2 YFSETQ. CDR3 nucleotides: TGCGCCAGCAGCTTGGCCTGGGGCTCAGAGACCCAGTACTTC. Its protein product is CASSLAWGSETQYF.